Sequencing of this TCR beta chain was carried out in a study of OX40 agonist ivuxolimab in advanced cancers. The study, taken as a whole, reports: Clones of CD4+ and CD8+ blood T cells grew by week 6 at doses of 0.1 to 3.0 mg/kg.

TCRdb's copy holds only in-frame clones and misses some; the assay was immunoSEQ multiplex PCR. This table holds over 55,000 clones, roughly nine tenths found once. This clone turned up a few times. The antigen remains unidentified. The sequencing used CD4+ or CD8+ T cells sorted from blood, collected in a trial of the OX40 agonist ivuxolimab. The clonotype was recovered from an adult with an advanced solid tumor such as melanoma, head and neck, liver or kidney cancer.

The chain's CDR3 is CSVTGSAYEQYF. CDR3 coding DNA: TGCAGCGTTACGGGGTCCGCCTACGAGCAGTACTTC. This chain joins TRBV29-1 and TRBJ2-7; D perhaps matches TRBD2 (5 bases). This CDR3 contains 12 residues. With 5 bases removed from V and 2 bases from J, the gap between germline ends came to 10 bases. Germline lookup yields CDR1 SQVTM and CDR2 ANQGSEA.